Below, 26 T cell receptor beta chains from the same sample are listed, as sequenced in a study of T cells in Graves' hyperthyroidism and ophthalmopathy. Template material for amplifying TCR beta CDR3 regions consisted of RNA transcripts. HTBI primers drove first-round RT-PCR of the TCR CDR3. One entry per CDR3 protein results from TCRdb running MiXCR on the multiplex PCR reads. The data contain about 600,000 distinct CDR3 sequences, roughly a sixth of them singletons. The sample was blood. The origin of the receptors is a woman aged 35 to 49 with Graves' ophthalmopathy.

The chain employs TRBV7-3 and TRBJ2-5, with TRBD1 matching over 10 bases. Germline assignment: CDR1 SGHTA and CDR2 FQGTGA. This CDR3 has 16 amino acids. V lost 5 bases, J lost 1 base, and 7 bases stayed unmatched. CDR3 sequence (DNA): TGTGCCAGCAGCCCGTCAGGGACAGGGGTCCAAGAGACCCAGTACTTC. Amino acids: CASSPSGTGVQETQYF.

This clonotype was detected ten times or more. The chain carries TRBV2 and TRBJ2-7, with 8 bases aligning to TRBD2. Germline lookup yields CDR1 SNHLY and CDR2 FYNNEI. The J segment lost 3 bases and the V segment lost 7 bases, leaving 8 bases of the junction unmatched. This CDR3 is 14 amino acids long. CDR3 amino acids: CASKEWSGSYEQYF. Written as DNA, the CDR3 is TGTGCCAGCAAAGAATGGAGCGGGAGCTACGAGCAGTACTTC. Together with reference TRBV2 and TRBJ2-7, the CDR3 gives the full variable domain: EPEVTQTPSHQVTQMGQEVILRCVPISNHLYFYWYRQILGQKVEFLVSFYNNEISEKSEIFDDQFSVERPDGSNFTLKIRSTKLEDSAMYFCASKEWSGSYEQYFGPGTRLTVT.

This clonotype was seen at least ten times. This chain joins TRBV6-1 and TRBJ2-5; maybe TRBD1 (6 bases). The germline V gene has CDR1 MNHNS and CDR2 SASEGT. CDR3 length equals 14 residues. Deletions cut 3 bases from V and 4 bases from J, with 12 bases between. This CDR3 is CASSDGQSRETQYF. CDR3 DNA: TGTGCCAGCAGTGATGGACAGTCCCGAGAGACCCAGTACTTC.

In its sample, this clonotype was seen many times. The chain combines TRBV2 with TRBJ1-6; perhaps TRBD1 as D (5 bases). The CDR3 spans 13 residues. V gave up 4 bases and J gave up 7 bases, with 8 bases separating them. CDR1 is SNHLY and CDR2 is FYNNEI in the germline V gene. The CDR3 here is CASSGGRNSPLHF. CDR3 DNA sequence: TGTGCCAGCAGTGGGGGACGGAATTCACCCCTCCACTTT.

There are many counts of this clonotype. The V gene is TRBV11-2, the J gene TRBJ1-1, with 7 bases fitting TRBD1. Trimming at V came to 5 bases and at J to 4 bases, leaving 4 bases not matched to a gene. CDR1 and CDR2 from the germline V gene are SGHAT and FQNNGV. This CDR3 is 13 amino acids long. For the CDR3, the DNA is TGTGCCAGCAGCCGACAGGGAAGCACTGAAGCTTTCTTT. This encodes CASSRQGSTEAFF.

The V and J genes are TRBV7-9 and TRBJ2-5, with D perhaps being TRBD1 or TRBD2 (5 bases each). In germline, CDR1 is SEHNR, CDR2 FQNEAQ (reference sequence). V lost 8 bases to trimming and J lost 4 bases, with 8 bases between them. The CDR3 is 11 residues long. CDR3 nucleotides: TGTGCCAGCGGGGGAAGAGAGACCCAGTACTTC. Translated, it gives CASGGRETQYF.

This clonotype was counted a few times. This chain joins TRBV19 and TRBJ2-7; TRBD1 matches 8 bases. The CDR3 spans 15 residues. The J segment lost 2 bases and the V segment lost 6 bases, leaving 9 bases of the junction unmatched. Per germline, CDR1 LNHDA and CDR2 SQIVND (reference sequence). The CDR3 DNA is TGTGCCAGTAGCTTCGGACAGGGAATCCCCTACGAGCAGTACTTC. Translating it yields CASSFGQGIPYEQYF.

The sample holds a few counts of this clonotype. The rearrangement uses TRBV12-3 or TRBV12-4 and TRBJ2-1, with TRBD1 matching over 7 bases. Trimming removed 2 bases from V and 6 bases from J; junction bases left unmatched: 7. CDR3 length: 15 residues. CDR3 in amino acids: CASSLQQGIGNEQFF. As DNA, the CDR3 is TGTGCCAGCAGTTTACAACAGGGGATAGGCAATGAGCAGTTCTTC.

This rearrangement joins TRBV4-2 to TRBJ1-3; D gene unclear. Looked up from germline, CDR1 is LGHNA and CDR2 is YNFKEQ. The germline V and J ends were trimmed by 0 bases and 1 base, with 7 bases remaining between them. CDR3 length equals 15 residues. CDR3 amino acids: CASSQDLVSGNTIYF. CDR3 DNA sequence: TGTGCCAGCAGCCAAGATCTGGTTTCTGGAAACACCATATATTTT.

In its sample, this clonotype was seen many times. The chain is built from TRBV7-9 and TRBJ2-7; 15 bases map to TRBD2. J was trimmed by 4 bases and V by 4 bases; bases with no gene match: 5. There are 16 residues in the CDR3. CDR1 SEHNR and CDR2 FQNEAQ come from the germline V gene (reference sequence). The CDR3 bases are TGTGCCAGCAGCTCCGGACTAGCGGGAGGGCAATACGAGCAGTACTTC. It codes for CASSSGLAGGQYEQYF.

J is TRBJ2-3 and V is TRBV30; possible D gene TRBD1, 5 bases. The germline gives CDR1 GTSNPN, CDR2 SVGIG (reference sequence). V was trimmed by 0 bases and J by 3 bases, leaving 10 bases between them. This CDR3 comprises 14 residues. CDR3 DNA sequence: TGTGCCTGGAGTGTATATGGGGCAACAGATACGCAGTATTTT. Translation: CAWSVYGATDTQYF.

This clonotype has more than one count but fewer than ten. This chain uses TRBV13 with TRBJ2-2; 10 nucleotides agree with TRBD1. The CDR3 is made up of 16 amino acids. CDR1 and CDR2 from the germline V gene are PRHDT and FYEKMQ (reference sequence). V was clipped by 3 bases and J by 5 bases; unmatched bases: 6. The CDR3 reads CASSFQGQGGTGELFF. In DNA, the CDR3 is TGTGCCAGCAGCTTCCAAGGACAGGGGGGGACCGGGGAGCTGTTTTTT.

In its sample, this clonotype was seen many times. The V gene is TRBV11-3, the J gene TRBJ2-2; the D is unclear. Germline values: CDR1 SGHNT, CDR2 YENEEA. This CDR3 has 15 residues. Trimming took 5 bases from V and 6 from J, leaving 16 bases between them. CDR3 residues: CASSKQPGPSGELFF. The DNA of the CDR3 is TGTGCCAGCAGCAAACAACCGGGCCCCTCCGGGGAGCTGTTTTTT.

This clonotype was seen repeatedly, ten times or more. The gene calls are TRBV6-2 or TRBV6-3 and TRBJ1-1; no clear D gene. Germline V gene lookup returns CDR1 MNHEY and CDR2 SVGEGT. The CDR3 consists of 12 residues. Trimming pared 0 bases from V and 11 bases from J, leaving 10 bases between. DNA of the CDR3: TGTGCCAGCAGTTACTCGTCTCTCGACGCTTTCTTT. It translates to CASSYSSLDAFF.

This clonotype was counted only a few times. V is TRBV5-1 and J is TRBJ2-3; perhaps TRBD2 as D (7 bases). Germline V gene data show CDR1 as SGHRS and CDR2 as YFSETQ. The V and J ends lost 1 base and 4 bases respectively, with 13 bases between them. This CDR3 has 15 amino acids. CDR3 sequence (DNA): TGCGCCAGCAGCTTGTTCACAGGGAGGGCAGATACGCAGTATTTT. Its translation is CASSLFTGRADTQYF. The full variable domain, in which reference TRBV5-1 and TRBJ2-3 provide the parts outside the CDR3, is KAGVTQTPRYLIKTRGQQVTLSCSPISGHRSVSWYQQTPGQGLQFLFEYFSETQRNKGNFPGRFSGRQFSNSRSEMNVSTLELGDSALYLCASSLFTGRADTQYFGPGTRLTVL.

The V and J genes are TRBV7-8 and TRBJ1-4; tentative D call: TRBD1 (6 bases). The V gene's germline CDR1 is SGHVS and CDR2 FQNEAQ. Trimming shortened V by 2 bases and J by 8 bases, and 15 bases separated the two germline ends. The CDR3 covers 15 residues. CDR3 region: CASSLLGQVSEKLFF. The CDR3, as DNA: TGTGCCAGCAGCTTACTGGGACAAGTTTCGGAAAAACTGTTTTTT.

The chain carries TRBV5-1 and TRBJ2-5; TRBD2 agrees at 10 bases. This CDR3 region has 15 residues. Germline CDR1 and CDR2: SGHRS and YFSETQ. Trimming removed 1 base from V and 4 bases from J; junction bases left unmatched: 4. The CDR3 here is CASSLTSGDGETQYF. The CDR3 bases are TGCGCCAGCAGCTTGACTAGCGGGGATGGAGAGACCCAGTACTTC.

The chain combines TRBV6-1 with TRBJ1-2, with 10 nucleotides matching TRBD1. Germline assignment: CDR1 MNHNS and CDR2 SASEGT. V lost 5 bases, J lost 4 bases, and 4 bases stayed unmatched. The CDR3 spans 14 residues. The CDR3, as DNA: TGTGCCAGCAGTCAGGGGACAGGGGTCTATGGCTACACCTTC. Encoded protein: CASSQGTGVYGYTF.

This clonotype was recorded a few times. The chain couples TRBV30 to TRBJ2-1, with D tentatively TRBD2 (7 bases). The ends were cut back, 4 bases at V and 4 bases at J, with 17 bases in the middle. Germline CDR1 and CDR2: GTSNPN and SVGIG (reference sequence). CDR3 length equals 15 residues. CDR3 sequence (DNA): TGTGCCTGGACCGAGGGGGGGGGGTTTTACAATGAGCAGTTCTTC. Translated: CAWTEGGGFYNEQFF.

This clonotype has a count of ten or more. The V and J genes are TRBV12-3 or TRBV12-4 and TRBJ1-5; 8 nucleotides match TRBD1. The CDR3 runs 14 residues. With V trimmed by 6 bases and J by 7 bases, 8 bases remained unmatched. This CDR3 is CASSSDRDGQPQHF. CDR3 coding DNA: TGTGCCAGCAGCTCGGACAGGGACGGCCAGCCCCAGCATTTT.

This clonotype was seen more than once but under ten times. The genes are TRBV12-3 or TRBV12-4 and TRBJ2-1; D gene unclear. V lost 1 base and J 6 bases, leaving 7 bases between the germline ends. CDR3 length: 13 residues. The CDR3 region is CASSLGVTNEQFF. In nucleotides, the CDR3 is TGTGCCAGCAGTTTAGGCGTAACCAATGAGCAGTTCTTC.

This clonotype was seen many times. This chain joins TRBV12-3 or TRBV12-4 and TRBJ1-2, with D possibly matching TRBD1 (6 bases). V lost 5 bases to trimming and J lost 6 bases, with 13 bases between them. This CDR3 has 13 residues. The CDR3 nucleotides are TGTGCCAGCAGTCTACAGGGCCCTGATGGCTACACCTTC. This gives the protein CASSLQGPDGYTF.

This clonotype was observed many times. The chain has TRBV18 and TRBJ1-2, with a weak D call TRBD1 (5 bases). This CDR3 region has 13 residues. CDR1 is KGHSH and CDR2 is LQKENI in the germline V gene. The V end was cut by 4 bases, the J end by 4 bases, with 10 bases between. The CDR3 sequence is CASSHRDFYGYTF. In nucleotides, the CDR3 is TGTGCCAGCTCACACCGGGACTTCTATGGCTACACCTTC.

This clonotype was detected many times. The chain recombines TRBV11-2 with TRBJ2-3, with unresolved D. V was cut by 4 bases and J by 6 bases, with 11 bases left in between. Per germline, CDR1 SGHAT and CDR2 FQNNGV. The CDR3 contains 13 residues. CDR3 region: CASSSSSLDTQYF. The CDR3 nucleotides are TGTGCCAGCAGCTCCTCGAGTCTCGATACGCAGTATTTT.

The rearrangement links TRBV9 to TRBJ1-4, with TRBD1 matching 8 bases. J was trimmed by 8 bases and V by 4 bases; bases with no gene match: 4. Germline loops: CDR1 SGDLS, CDR2 YYNGEE. The CDR3 has 13 residues. The CDR3 DNA follows: TGTGCCAGCAGCACAGGACAGGGCGAAAAACTGTTTTTT. This codes for CASSTGQGEKLFF.

This clonotype came up a few times. The chain combines TRBV4-1 with TRBJ2-5; maybe TRBD1 (5 bases). This CDR3 spans 12 amino acids. V was cut by 4 bases and J by 5 bases, with 8 bases left in between. Germline CDR1 reads MGHRA; CDR2 reads YSYEKL. The CDR3 bases are TGCGCCAGCAGCCCGGACATGGAGACCCAGTACTTC. Protein: CASSPDMETQYF.